This T cell receptor (beta chain) was found in a study of neurological immune-mediated disorders. The method for making cDNA was 5'RACE, and it used 10-nucleotide random UMIs. MiXCR was run by TCRdb on the 5' RACE reads, yielding one entry per CDR3 protein. The sample lists around 80,000 distinct CDR3 sequences, approximately 10% occurring once. Healthy control samples came from blood bank volunteers in Maryland, USA. CDR3 length equals 15 residues. The V end lost 0 bases, the J end lost 2 bases, and 10 bases lay between the germline ends. Per germline, CDR1 MNHEY and CDR2 SVGAGI. The sequence was obtained from a man aged 40-55 years in good health. The specimen sequenced was PBMCs. The chain recombines TRBV6-5 with TRBJ1-2, with D perhaps TRBD1 (5 bases). The CDR3: CASSYSWGGNYGYTF. CDR3 DNA sequence: TGTGCCAGCAGTTACTCGTGGGGGGGAAACTATGGCTACACCTTC.